This entry describes one T cell receptor beta chain. Its antigen is still unknown. Nothing much larger sits one base from this clone, and base qualities are not available. This sample was included in a study of graft-versus-host responses after intestinal transplantation (dated by TCRdb to about 2021). For context, the study as a whole: The transplants that recipients received were multivisceral, liver-intestinal, or isolated intestinal. Alloreactive clones were identified by sequencing pre-transplant mixed lymphocyte reaction products and comparing these products with unstimulated pre-transplant donor and recipient T cells. A peak of at least 4% donor T cells among recipient peripheral blood mononuclear cells was the definition used for donor T cell macrochimerism. Rather than going through the commercial service, samples from a few later patients were sequenced in-house on an Illumina MiSeq and processed with MiXCR. Every recipient was given anti-thymocyte globulin induction, followed by about three years of maintenance tacrolimus and steroids. A cohort of fewer than 25 intestinal transplant recipients, including one retransplant, was enrolled, and a few patients lacking pretransplant specimens were excluded. After intestinal transplantation, graft-versus-host and host-versus-graft alloreactive T cell clones in the graft, circulation and bone marrow were tracked using bulk TCR-beta CDR3 sequencing.

Results and caveats for the whole study, not just this receptor: Peak levels of circulating GvH clones were associated with declines in HvG clones early after transplant. GvH clones were found in recipient bone marrow, and some of the GvH clones appeared earlier in ileal mucosa or blood, which is consistent with an intestinal mucosal origin. The conclusions were limited by the relatively low number and heterogeneity of the intestinal transplant patients. In the allografts of patients with donor T cell macrochimerism, GvH to HvG T cell clonal ratios were high.

Germline trimming: 5 bases from V, 4 bases from J; junction bases outside gene matches: 10. Measured from the cysteine to the phenylalanine, the CDR3 is 15 residues long. The CDR3 DNA has 45 bases and is translated from base 1. CDR1 and CDR2 are read off the germline V gene (reference sequence) as MNHEY and SMNVEV. Reading the label with the study, this specimen's time point is: cells obtained before transplantation from donor or recipient. CD3+CD4+ and CD3+CD8+ populations were FACS-sorted from unstimulated pre-transplant donor and recipient cells taken from spleen or lymph nodes. Library construction relied on the immunoSEQ multiplex PCR assay. In most patients, genomic DNA was isolated using the Qiagen DNeasy Blood and Tissue Kit and sent frozen to Adaptive Biotechnologies for TCR sequencing. High-throughput TCR-beta CDR3 sequencing of genomic DNA from most patients was performed by Adaptive Biotechnologies. The authors' pipeline ran thus. TCR sequencing data for some 17 patients were retrieved from Adaptive's ImmunoSEQ software; three other patients were processed with MiXCR and VDJtools. To correct CD4 versus CD8 sorting errors, sequences present in both subsets at a frequency ratio below 5:1 were removed. CDR3 nucleotide sequences shared between donor and recipient were removed because the origin of such sequences could not be assigned. To be classed as alloreactive, a clone needed at least 2-fold expansion over unstimulated cells and a minimum CFSE-low frequency of 0.002% (template counts) or 0.001% (read counts). Clones detected in sequenced pre-transplant spleen, lymph node, or MLR CFSE-low populations of the donor or recipient were defined as mappable. The cumulative frequency of alloreactive clones was calculated as a percentage of all sequences, weighted by copy number. TCRdb's version of the immuneACCESS table is confined to in-frame rearrangements and falls short of the full clone set. An unresolved V gene accounts for under half of the shortfall where checked; the remainder is of unknown origin. The D gene and trimming were derived from the DNA, and the V and J assignments and clone size from that table. The sample table holds 60,000 to 75,000 clones, of which around 89% were seen once. The top ten hold around 2.7% of the sample.

The rearranged chain carries TRBV27 and TRBJ1-2, with 7 central nucleotides matching TRBD1. The TCR originated in a human donor who received an intestinal transplant. The sequences come from unstimulated CD8+ T cells sorted from spleen or lymph node cells, collected before intestinal transplant. The CDR3 protein sequence reads: CASSLLGQAGYGYTF. The nucleotides are TGTGCCAGCAGTCTCCTCGGACAGGCAGGCTATGGCTACACCTTC.